This record looks at one T cell receptor beta chain sequence and its context. This specimen comes from a study of technical replicates of blood from a handful of donors. The CDR3 is 15 residues long. J lost 5 bases, V lost 6 bases, and 12 bases had no gene match. The germline V gene encodes CDR1 ENHRY and CDR2 SYGVKD. Profiled with immunoSEQ multiplex PCR; TCRdb holds only in-frame clones, not every one. The table has some 78,000 clones, about 93% seen once. The chain combines TRBV10-3 with TRBJ2-5, with 7 bases matching TRBD2. The receptor's source is a human donor in good health. The sample comprised T cells isolated from PBMCs. The CDR3 DNA follows: TGTGCCATCAGGGGGGGGGAACAGTCGCCCGAGACCCAGTACTTC. This gives the protein CAIRGGEQSPETQYF.